Listed here is a single T cell receptor beta chain. Its antigen is unknown. V was clipped by 2 bases and J by 7 bases, with 5 bases between them. From germline, CDR1 is SNHLY and CDR2 FYNNEI. This CDR3 is built from 12 residues. Amplification by 5'RACE using constant-segment primers produced TCR alpha and TCR beta cDNA libraries that carried sample barcodes and UMIs. TCRdb fed the 5' RACE reads into MiXCR, producing one record per CDR3 protein. The profile shows fewer than 60,000 distinct CDR3 sequences, around 12% of them singletons. This entry belongs to a study of T-cell memory formation after mild COVID-19. Study context: Clusters of TCRs were largely donor specific.

Study results and caveats: Pre-infection memory harbored some responding clones, suggesting cross-reactive memory joined.

The sequence was obtained from a young man who had mild COVID-19 (a few samples of this study predate the infection). Cell type and time point are not known. Sequenced material: PBMCs or a T cell subset sorted from them (not recorded which). This rearrangement joins TRBV2 to TRBJ2-2; D is unclear. CDR3 DNA: TGTGCCAGCAGTGAATCCGGCGGGGAGCTGTTTTTT. This translates into CASSESGGELFF.